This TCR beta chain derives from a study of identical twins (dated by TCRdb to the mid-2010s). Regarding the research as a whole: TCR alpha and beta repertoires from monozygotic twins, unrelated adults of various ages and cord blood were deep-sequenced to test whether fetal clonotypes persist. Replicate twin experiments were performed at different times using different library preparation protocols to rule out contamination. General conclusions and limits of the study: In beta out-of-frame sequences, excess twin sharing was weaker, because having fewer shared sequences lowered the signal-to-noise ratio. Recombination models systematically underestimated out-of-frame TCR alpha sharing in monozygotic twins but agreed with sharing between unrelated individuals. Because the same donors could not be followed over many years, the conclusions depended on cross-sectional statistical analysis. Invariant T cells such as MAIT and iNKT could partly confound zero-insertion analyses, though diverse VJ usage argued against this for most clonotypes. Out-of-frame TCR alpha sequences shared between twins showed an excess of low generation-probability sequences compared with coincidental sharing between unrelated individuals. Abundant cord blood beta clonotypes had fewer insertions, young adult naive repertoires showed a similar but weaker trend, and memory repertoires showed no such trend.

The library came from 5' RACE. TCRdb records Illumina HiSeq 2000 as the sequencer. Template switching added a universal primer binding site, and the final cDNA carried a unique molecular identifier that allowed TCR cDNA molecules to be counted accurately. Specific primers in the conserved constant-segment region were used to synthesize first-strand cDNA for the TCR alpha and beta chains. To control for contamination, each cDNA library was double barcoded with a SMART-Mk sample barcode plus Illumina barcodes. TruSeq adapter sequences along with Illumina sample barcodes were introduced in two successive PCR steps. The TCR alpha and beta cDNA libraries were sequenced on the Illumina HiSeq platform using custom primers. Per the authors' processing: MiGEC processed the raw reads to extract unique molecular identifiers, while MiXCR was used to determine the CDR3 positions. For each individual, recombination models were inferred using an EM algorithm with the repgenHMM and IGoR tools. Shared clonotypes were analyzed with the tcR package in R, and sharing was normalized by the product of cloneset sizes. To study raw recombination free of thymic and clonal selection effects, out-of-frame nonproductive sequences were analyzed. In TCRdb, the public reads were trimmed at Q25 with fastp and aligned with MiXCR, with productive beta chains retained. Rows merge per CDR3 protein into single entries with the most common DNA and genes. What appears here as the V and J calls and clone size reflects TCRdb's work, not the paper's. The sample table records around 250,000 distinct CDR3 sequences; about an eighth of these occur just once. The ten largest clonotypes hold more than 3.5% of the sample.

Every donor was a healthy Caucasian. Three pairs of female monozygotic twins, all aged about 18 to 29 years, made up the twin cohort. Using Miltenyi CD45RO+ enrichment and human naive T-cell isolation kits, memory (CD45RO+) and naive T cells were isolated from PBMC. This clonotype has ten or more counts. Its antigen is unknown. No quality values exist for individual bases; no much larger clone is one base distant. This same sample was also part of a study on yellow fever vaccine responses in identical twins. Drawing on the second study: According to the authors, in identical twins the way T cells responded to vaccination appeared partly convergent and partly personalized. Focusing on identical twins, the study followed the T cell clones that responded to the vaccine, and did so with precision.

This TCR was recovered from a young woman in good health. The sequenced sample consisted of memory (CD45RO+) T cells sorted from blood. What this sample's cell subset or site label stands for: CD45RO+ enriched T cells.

The base sequence is TGCGCCAGCAGCCCGGCCGGGGCAAATACGCAGTATTTT. The resulting protein is CASSPAGANTQYF. The chain is encoded by TRBV5-1 joined to TRBJ2-3; the D match is possibly TRBD1 or TRBD2, with 5 bases aligned in each. The CDR3 has 13 amino acids, counting the end cysteine and phenylalanine. The read is trimmed to its CDR3 DNA, 39 bases read in frame from base 1. Trimming takes 4 bases from V and 7 bases from J, and the germline ends sit 13 bases apart. The germline V gene encodes CDR1 SGHRS and CDR2 YFSETQ.